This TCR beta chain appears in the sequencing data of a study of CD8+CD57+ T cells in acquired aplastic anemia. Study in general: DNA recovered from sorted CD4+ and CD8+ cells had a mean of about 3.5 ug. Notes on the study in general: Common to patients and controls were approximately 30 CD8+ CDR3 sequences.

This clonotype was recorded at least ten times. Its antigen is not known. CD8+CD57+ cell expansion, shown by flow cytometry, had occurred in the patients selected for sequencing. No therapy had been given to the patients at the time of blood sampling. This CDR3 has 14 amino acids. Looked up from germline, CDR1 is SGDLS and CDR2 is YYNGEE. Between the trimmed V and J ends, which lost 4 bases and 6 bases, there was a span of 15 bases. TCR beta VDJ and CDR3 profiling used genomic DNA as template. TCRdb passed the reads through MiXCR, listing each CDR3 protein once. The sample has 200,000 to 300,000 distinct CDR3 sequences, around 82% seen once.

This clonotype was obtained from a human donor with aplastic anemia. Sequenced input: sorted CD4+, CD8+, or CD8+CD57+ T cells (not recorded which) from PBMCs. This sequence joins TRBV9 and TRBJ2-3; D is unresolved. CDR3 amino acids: CASSSAGGPDTQYF. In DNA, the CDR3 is TGTGCCAGCAGCTCTGCAGGCGGTCCCGATACGCAGTATTTT.